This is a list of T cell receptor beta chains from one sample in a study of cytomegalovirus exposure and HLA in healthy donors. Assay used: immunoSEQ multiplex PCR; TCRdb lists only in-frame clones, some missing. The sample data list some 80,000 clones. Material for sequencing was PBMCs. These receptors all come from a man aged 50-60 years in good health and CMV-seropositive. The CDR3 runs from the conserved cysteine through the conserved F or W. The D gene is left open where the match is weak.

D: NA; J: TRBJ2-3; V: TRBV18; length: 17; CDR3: CASSPETAYSSTDTQYF; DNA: TGTGCCAGCTCACCCGAGACAGCTTATTCTAGCACAGATACGCAGTATTTT
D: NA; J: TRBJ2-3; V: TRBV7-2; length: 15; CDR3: CASSLGIDRGDTQYF; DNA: TGTGCCAGCAGCTTAGGGATTGATAGGGGTGATACGCAGTATTTT
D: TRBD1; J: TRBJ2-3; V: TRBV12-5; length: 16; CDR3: CASGLGGQRYTDTQYF; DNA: TGTGCTAGTGGTTTAGGGGGACAGCGCTACACAGATACGCAGTATTTT
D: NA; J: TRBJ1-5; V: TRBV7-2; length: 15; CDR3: CASSLKGGSNQPQHF; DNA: TGTGCCAGCAGCTTAAAGGGAGGGAGCAATCAGCCCCAGCATTTT
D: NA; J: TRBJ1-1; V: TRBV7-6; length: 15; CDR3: CASSLARGINTEAFF; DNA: TGTGCCAGCAGCTTAGCCCGGGGGATCAACACTGAAGCTTTCTTT
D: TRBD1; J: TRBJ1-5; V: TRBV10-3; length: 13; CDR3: CAIRGQVGQPQHF; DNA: TGTGCCATCAGGGGACAGGTTGGACAGCCCCAGCATTTT
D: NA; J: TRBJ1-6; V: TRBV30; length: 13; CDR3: CASGISYNSPLHF; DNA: TGTGCCTCAGGGATCTCCTATAATTCACCCCTCCACTTT
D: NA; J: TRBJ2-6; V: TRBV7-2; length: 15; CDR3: CASSGQGGGANVLTF; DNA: TGTGCCAGCAGCGGCCAGGGTGGTGGGGCCAACGTCCTGACTTTC
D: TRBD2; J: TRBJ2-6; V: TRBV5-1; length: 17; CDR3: CASSSGTSTSGANVLTF; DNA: TGCGCCAGCAGCTCCGGGACTAGTACCTCTGGGGCCAACGTCCTGACTTTC
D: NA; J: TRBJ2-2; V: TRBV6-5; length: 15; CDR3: CASSLTGPPAGELFF; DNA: TGTGCCAGCAGTCTTACAGGCCCGCCCGCTGGGGAGCTGTTTTTT
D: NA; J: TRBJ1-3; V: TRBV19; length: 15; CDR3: CASTSSREAGNTIYF; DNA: TGTGCCAGTACTTCTTCCAGGGAAGCTGGAAACACCATATATTTT
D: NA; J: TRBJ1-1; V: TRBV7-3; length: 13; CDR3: CASSLQRRTEAFF; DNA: TGTGCCAGCAGCTTACAAAGGAGGACTGAAGCTTTCTTT
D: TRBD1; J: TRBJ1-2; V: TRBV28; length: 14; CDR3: CASSWGQGNYGYTF; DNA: TGTGCCAGCAGTTGGGGACAGGGGAACTATGGCTACACCTTC
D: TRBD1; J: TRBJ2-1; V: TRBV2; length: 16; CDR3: CASSTLLTGGVSTQFF; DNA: TGTGCCAGCAGTACCCTCCTGACAGGGGGCGTTTCAACTCAGTTCTTC
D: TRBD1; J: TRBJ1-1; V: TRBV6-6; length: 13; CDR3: CASSNRGETEAFF; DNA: TGTGCCAGCAGTAACAGGGGTGAGACTGAAGCTTTCTTT
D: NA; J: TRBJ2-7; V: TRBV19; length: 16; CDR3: CASSIGERQATYEQYF; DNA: TGTGCCAGTAGTATAGGTGAAAGACAGGCGACCTACGAGCAGTACTTC
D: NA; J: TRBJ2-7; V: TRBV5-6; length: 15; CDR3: CASSSTGWGSYEQYF; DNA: TGTGCCAGCAGCTCAACAGGGTGGGGGTCCTACGAGCAGTACTTC
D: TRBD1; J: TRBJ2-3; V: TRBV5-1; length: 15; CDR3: CASSWTGTSTDTQYF; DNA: TGCGCCAGCAGCTGGACAGGGACTAGCACAGATACGCAGTATTTT
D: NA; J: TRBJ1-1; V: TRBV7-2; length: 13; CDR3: CASWGVMNTEAFF; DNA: TGTGCCTCCTGGGGGGTTATGAACACTGAAGCTTTCTTT
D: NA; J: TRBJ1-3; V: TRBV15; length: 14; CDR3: CATSSRQSGNTIYF; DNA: TGTGCCACCAGCAGCCGACAATCTGGAAACACCATATATTTT
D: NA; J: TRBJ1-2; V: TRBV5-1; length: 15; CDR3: CASRPQMNLNYGYTF; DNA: TGCGCCAGCCGCCCCCAGATGAATTTAAACTATGGCTACACCTTC
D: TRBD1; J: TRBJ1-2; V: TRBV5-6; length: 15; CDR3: CASSPEGTGGYGYTF; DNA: TGTGCCAGCAGCCCGGAAGGGACAGGGGGCTATGGCTACACCTTC
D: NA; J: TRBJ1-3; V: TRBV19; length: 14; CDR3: CATTSPTVGNTIYF; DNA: TGTGCCACTACAAGCCCGACAGTCGGAAACACCATATATTTT
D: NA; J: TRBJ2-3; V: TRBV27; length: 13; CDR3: CASSLSLGALWYF; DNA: TGTGCCAGCAGTTTAAGTTTAGGAGCCCTGTGGTATTTT
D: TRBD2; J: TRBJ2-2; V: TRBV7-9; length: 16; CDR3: CASSLALAGDTGELFF; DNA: TGTGCCAGCAGCTTAGCACTAGCGGGAGACACCGGGGAGCTGTTTTTT